The sequence of this T cell receptor beta chain was determined in a study of T cell responses to AZD1222 COVID-19 vaccine. V shed 3 bases and J shed 7 bases, with 10 bases lying between them. This CDR3 contains 12 residues. TCRdb keeps only in-frame clones here, not all; method: immunoSEQ multiplex PCR. The sample holds 120,000 or so clones, roughly 86% seen once. The sample consisted of peripheral blood, taken on day 0 of AZD1222 vaccination. This clonotype was obtained from an adult in good health. This chain connects TRBV12-3 or TRBV12-4 to TRBJ2-7; no clear D. The chain's CDR3 is CASSFGWGEQYF. CDR3 DNA: TGTGCCAGCAGTTTTGGATGGGGAGAGCAGTACTTC.